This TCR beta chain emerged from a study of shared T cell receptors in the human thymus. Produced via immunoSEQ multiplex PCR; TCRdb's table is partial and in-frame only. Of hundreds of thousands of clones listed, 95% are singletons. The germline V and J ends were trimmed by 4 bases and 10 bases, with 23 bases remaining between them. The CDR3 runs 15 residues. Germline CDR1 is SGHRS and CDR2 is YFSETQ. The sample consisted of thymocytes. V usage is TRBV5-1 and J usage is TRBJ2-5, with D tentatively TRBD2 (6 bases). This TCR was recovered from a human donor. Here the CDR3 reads CASSPRPASGLGQYF. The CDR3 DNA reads TGCGCCAGCAGCCCCAGGCCAGCAAGCGGGTTGGGCCAGTACTTC.